These T cell receptor beta chains were read from a single sample in a study of early T cells in non-severe SARS-CoV-2 infection. MiXCR, applied by TCRdb to the 5' RACE reads, yields one record per CDR3 protein. This table has fewer than 60,000 distinct CDR3 sequences, about 9.3% appearing once. Material: whole blood. Receptors originate from an adult who was a healthcare worker with PCR-confirmed SARS-CoV-2 infection or an uninfected control (not recorded which). The CDR3 runs from the conserved cysteine through the conserved F or W. D genes are given only for firm matches.

TRBD1	TRBV12-3/TRBV12-4	TRBJ2-1	CASNSRDRGNEQFF
NA	TRBV28	TRBJ1-6	CALRGTVGSPLHF
NA	TRBV7-2	TRBJ2-3	CASSPDYLSTDTQYF
TRBD1	TRBV20-1	TRBJ2-2	CSAWQTGGTGELFF
TRBD2	TRBV7-8	TRBJ2-1	CASSLGGRSGRNNEQFF
NA	TRBV7-2	TRBJ1-2	CASSSGYYGYTF
NA	TRBV7-2	TRBJ2-1	CASSPSDGNEQFF
NA	TRBV11-1	TRBJ2-1	CASSFLAIGDEQFF
NA	TRBV20-1	TRBJ2-5	CSARDFEGLETQYF
TRBD1	TRBV20-1	TRBJ1-2	CSASADRWTNGYTF
NA	TRBV7-8	TRBJ2-2	CASSLRILHTGELFF
NA	TRBV6-6	TRBJ2-2	CASSYNPHRADTGELFF
NA	TRBV27	TRBJ2-3	CASSLGGANTDTQYF
NA	TRBV29-1	TRBJ2-1	CSVDRYDEQFF
NA	TRBV12-3/TRBV12-4	TRBJ1-5	CASSLGQRPQHF
NA	TRBV28	TRBJ2-1	CASSLASWEQFF
NA	TRBV20-1	TRBJ2-7	CSASTRYEQYF
NA	TRBV6-6	TRBJ2-6	CASSSFGGANVLTF
TRBD2	TRBV7-9	TRBJ2-7	CASSFDGTSASEQYF
TRBD2	TRBV20-1	TRBJ2-2	CSATSAGGPLAGELFF
TRBD1	TRBV6-1	TRBJ1-6	CASSGQGLYNSPLHF
NA	TRBV12-3/TRBV12-4	TRBJ1-1	CASSLGGLPEAFF
NA	TRBV27	TRBJ2-5	CASSEQPGGRGETQYF
NA	TRBV28	TRBJ1-5	CASSLSLSGNQPQHF
NA	TRBV29-1	TRBJ1-2	CSVTYGYTF
NA	TRBV28	TRBJ1-5	CASSWGDFQHF
TRBD1	TRBV6-5	TRBJ1-4	CASSYWGQGQEKLFF
TRBD2	TRBV20-1	TRBJ2-5	CSARGTSGETQYF
NA	TRBV29-1	TRBJ1-1	CSVSEFGGQNTEAFF